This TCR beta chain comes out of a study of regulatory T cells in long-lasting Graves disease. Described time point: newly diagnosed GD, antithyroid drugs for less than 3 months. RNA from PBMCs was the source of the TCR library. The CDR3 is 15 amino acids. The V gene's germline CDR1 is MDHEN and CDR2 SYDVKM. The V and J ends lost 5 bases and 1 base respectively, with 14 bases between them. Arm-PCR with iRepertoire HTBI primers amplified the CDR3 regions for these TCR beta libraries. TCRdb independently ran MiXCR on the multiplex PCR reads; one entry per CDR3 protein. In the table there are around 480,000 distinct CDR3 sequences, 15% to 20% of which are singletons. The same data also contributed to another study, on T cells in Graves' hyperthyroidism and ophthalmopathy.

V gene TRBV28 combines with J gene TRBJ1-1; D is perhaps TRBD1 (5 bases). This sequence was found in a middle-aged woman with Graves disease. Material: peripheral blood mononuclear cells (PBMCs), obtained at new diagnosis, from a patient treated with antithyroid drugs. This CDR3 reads CASSSAGGWNTEAFF. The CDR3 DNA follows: TGTGCCAGCAGTAGCGCCGGGGGGTGGAACACTGAAGCTTTCTTT.